Each of the 4 T cell receptor beta chains below was sequenced from the same sample in a study of Graves' ophthalmopathy and Graves' hyperthyroidism. The authors amplified TCR beta CDR3 regions, and they did so from RNA transcripts for repertoire sequencing. Scientists carried out first-round RT-PCR using HTBI primers and then a second-round multiplex PCR. One entry per CDR3 protein results from TCRdb running MiXCR on the multiplex PCR reads. The sample lists some 360,000 distinct CDR3 sequences, about 15% occurring once. Sequencing input: peripheral blood. The receptor source for this set is an adult woman with stable Graves' hyperthyroidism.

This clonotype was seen only a few times. A junction boundary mismatches the germline segment, possibly from a read error. V is TRBV29-1 and J is TRBJ2-6; tentatively, D is TRBD2 (7 bases). The CDR3 length is 19 residues. The germline V gene encodes CDR1 SQVTM and CDR2 ANQGSEA. The CDR3 nucleotides are TGCAGCGTCGAAGGGGGGGGTTCTGAAGTCTTCTCTGGGGCCAACGTCCTGACTTTC. Translating it yields CSVEGGGSEVFSGANVLTF.

Note on this clonotype: At one end the junction does not follow the germline gene, possibly because of a read error. V gene TRBV12-3 or TRBV12-4 combines with J gene TRBJ2-2; D possibly corresponds to TRBD2 (5 bases). The CDR3 is 13 amino acids. The CDR3 is CASSLDGTGELLF. CDR3 in DNA: TGTGCCAGCAGTTTGGATGGCACCGGGGAGCTGTTGTTT.

This clonotype has just a few counts. The gene calls are TRBV4-1 and TRBJ2-2; tentatively, D is TRBD1 or TRBD2 (5 bases each). Germline V gene lookup returns CDR1 MGHRA and CDR2 YSYEKL. The length of the CDR3 is 16 residues. Trimming took 1 base from V and 4 from J, leaving 13 bases between them. The DNA for the CDR3 is TGCGCCAGCAGCCAAGTTGTGGGGGTCGGCACCGGGGAGCTGTTTTTT. Its protein product is CASSQVVGVGTGELFF.

V is TRBV27 and J is TRBJ2-5; 8 bases agree with TRBD2. CDR3 size: 15 residues. The germline CDR1 and CDR2 sequences are MNHEY and SMNVEV (reference sequence). After removal of 5 bases from V and 5 bases from J, the junction contained 10 bases not matched to a gene. The CDR3 loop reads CASSPSGAGEETQYF. The CDR3, as DNA: TGTGCCAGCAGTCCCTCCGGAGCGGGAGAGGAGACCCAGTACTTC.